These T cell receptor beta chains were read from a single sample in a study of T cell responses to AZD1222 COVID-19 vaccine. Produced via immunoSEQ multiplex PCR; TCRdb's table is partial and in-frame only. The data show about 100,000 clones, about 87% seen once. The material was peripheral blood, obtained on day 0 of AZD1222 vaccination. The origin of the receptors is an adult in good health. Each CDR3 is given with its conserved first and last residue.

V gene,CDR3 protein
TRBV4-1,CASSPGGGTGELFF
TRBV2,CASSTKGRSEAFF
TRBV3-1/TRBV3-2,CASSQDLGSNQPQHF
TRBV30,CAWSEFPTNPEKLFF
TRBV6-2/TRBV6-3,CASSFPDRDRSTYEQYF
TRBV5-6,CASSLPGEGTGVNTEAFF
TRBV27,CASSLSGGSEAFF
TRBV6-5,CASSYSGQGGQPQHF
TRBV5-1,CASSLSQGVISGELFF
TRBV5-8,CASSFGTQSLPETQYF
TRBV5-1,CASRNLEGGLITGELFF
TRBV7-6,CASSPTGGEQYF
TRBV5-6,CASSLVAGGRREQYF
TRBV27,CASSLDSRTSPLHF
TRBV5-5,CASSGDRGVKGYTF
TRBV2,CASGGTYMNTEAFF
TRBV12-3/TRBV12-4,CASSFGITDTQYF
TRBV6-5,CASTRGLGSPLHF
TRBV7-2,CASSLARTGRDTQYF
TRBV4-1,CASSQDGGRSNQPQHF
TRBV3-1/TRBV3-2,CASSQSDTQYF
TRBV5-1,CASSERVNQPQHF
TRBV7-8,CASSQMEGAPGSRKNIQYF
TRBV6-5,CASSYPMGAGAYEQYF
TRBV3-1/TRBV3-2,CASSLADRIDTQYF
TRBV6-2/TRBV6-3,CASSFPGTGVNYEQYF
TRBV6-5,CASRSNTGELFF
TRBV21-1,CASSNRADTQYF
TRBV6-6,CASSYSGQYSPLHF
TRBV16,CASSQWAKMGTGGVFHEQYF
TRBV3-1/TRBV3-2,CASSFHAYEQFF
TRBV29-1,CSVEVCRSFSRGRKNQPQHF
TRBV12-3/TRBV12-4,CASSLGGIYEQYF
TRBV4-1,CASSQDATPGQPYEQYF
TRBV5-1,CASSRAGEGEKLFF
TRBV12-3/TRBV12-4,CASSPVTEAFF
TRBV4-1,CASSQLLTLPESPLHF
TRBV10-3,CAIRWGGQSYGYTF
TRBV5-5,CASSFTSGIGAAKNIQYF
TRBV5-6,CASRFGARQGGTEAFF
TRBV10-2,CASSEQVENTEAFF
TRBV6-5,CASSHRDGMYGYTF
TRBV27,CASSLNGQSPQHF
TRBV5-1,CASSLGDGGLGYTF
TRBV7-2,CASSLRDSGSMGF
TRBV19,CASSSGAIRSNEQFF
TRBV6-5,CASSSSGFYEQYF